A single sample is the source of the 7 T cell receptor beta chains below, sequenced in a study of T cells in Graves' hyperthyroidism and ophthalmopathy. RNA transcripts provided the source from which TCR beta CDR3 regions were amplified. First-round RT-PCR of the TCR CDR3 relied on the HTBI primer set. One entry per CDR3 protein, called by TCRdb with MiXCR from the multiplex PCR reads. The data contain a few hundred thousand distinct CDR3 sequences, roughly 14% of them singletons. The sample comprised blood. The receptors come from a woman in her 30s with Graves' hyperthyroidism.

Concerning this clonotype: A much more abundant neighbour one base away suggests this may be a read error. The chain employs TRBV11-2 and TRBJ2-1, with D uncertain. The CDR3 totals 11 residues. CDR1 SGHAT and CDR2 FQNNGV come from the germline V gene. DNA of the CDR3: TGTGCCAGCAGCTTACGGTATGAGCGGTTCTTC. Translated: CASSLRYERFF.

The V call is TRBV19, the J call TRBJ2-7, with 8 bases fitting TRBD2. Germline V gene sequence: CDR1 LNHDA, CDR2 SQIVND (reference sequence). V lost 7 bases to trimming and J lost 5 bases; unmatched junction nucleotides: 16. The CDR3 has 16 residues. CDR3: CASTRRPGLGIDEQYF. The DNA for the CDR3 is TGTGCCAGTACCAGGAGACCGGGACTAGGGATAGACGAGCAGTACTTC.

The V gene is TRBV20-1, the J gene TRBJ2-7; D may be TRBD2 (5 bases). The V and J ends lost 7 bases and 0 bases respectively, with 13 bases between them. This CDR3 is 13 amino acids long. Germline CDR1 reads DFQATT; CDR2 reads SNEGSKA (reference sequence). DNA for the CDR3: TGCAGTGTTCCCTCACGGGGCTCCTACGAGCAGTACTTC. It specifies CSVPSRGSYEQYF.

In its sample, this clonotype was seen many times. This chain links TRBV2 with TRBJ2-1, with TRBD2 matching over 9 bases. Unmatched junction bases numbered 8, after V lost 4 bases and J lost 1 base. Looked up from germline, CDR1 is SNHLY and CDR2 is FYNNEI. This CDR3 has 17 residues. The CDR3: CASSGTTSGYSYNEQFF. In nucleotides, the CDR3 is TGTGCCAGCAGTGGCACCACTAGCGGGTATTCCTACAATGAGCAGTTCTTC.

This chain links TRBV29-1 with TRBJ2-3; tentative D call: TRBD1 (6 bases). The germline V gene has CDR1 SQVTM and CDR2 ANQGSEA. The V end lost 2 bases, the J end lost 4 bases, and 10 bases lay between the germline ends. The CDR3 has 13 residues. The CDR3 spells CSVESTGSDTQYF. In nucleotides, the CDR3 is TGCAGCGTTGAATCTACAGGGTCAGATACGCAGTATTTT.

The J gene is TRBJ2-3, the V gene TRBV11-2; 8 nucleotides line up with TRBD2. The CDR3 covers 13 residues. J was trimmed by 3 bases and V by 6 bases; bases with no gene match: 2. Looked up from germline, CDR1 is SGHAT and CDR2 is FQNNGV. The CDR3 reads CASRASGTDTQYF. The CDR3 nucleotides read TGTGCCAGCAGAGCTAGCGGGACAGATACGCAGTATTTT.

This clonotype showed up just a few times. The chain combines TRBV27 with TRBJ2-7; 9 bases agree with TRBD1. The CDR3 is 13 amino acids. The germline V gene has CDR1 MNHEY and CDR2 SMNVEV (reference sequence). With 6 bases clipped from V and 6 bases from J, the junction kept 6 bases outside the gene matches. This chain's CDR3 is CASRDRGYVEQYF. The CDR3, as DNA: TGTGCCAGCAGAGACAGGGGGTATGTCGAGCAGTACTTC.